Detailed here is one TCR beta chain. Its matching antigen is unknown. Clones were read by immunoSEQ multiplex PCR, and TCRdb kept only the in-frame ones, dropping some. The sample shows some 100,000 clones, 90% of them seen only once. This record comes from a study of OX40 agonist ivuxolimab in advanced cancers. Study-level findings and limits: Clonal expansion from baseline to week 6 occurred in both CD4+ and CD8+ T cells.

The V gene's germline CDR1 is LGHNA and CDR2 YNFKEQ. This CDR3 spans 14 amino acids. After removal of 5 bases from V and 0 bases from J, the junction contained 3 bases not matched to a gene. The sequence came from an adult with an advanced solid tumor such as melanoma, head and neck, liver or kidney cancer. V gene TRBV4-2 combines with J gene TRBJ1-2, with 7 bases lining up with TRBD1. Sequencing used CD4+ or CD8+ T cells sorted from blood, obtained in a trial of the OX40 agonist ivuxolimab. The CDR3 DNA sequence: TGTGCCAGCAGCTTGGGACAGCCTAACTATGGCTACACCTTC. Its translation is CASSLGQPNYGYTF.